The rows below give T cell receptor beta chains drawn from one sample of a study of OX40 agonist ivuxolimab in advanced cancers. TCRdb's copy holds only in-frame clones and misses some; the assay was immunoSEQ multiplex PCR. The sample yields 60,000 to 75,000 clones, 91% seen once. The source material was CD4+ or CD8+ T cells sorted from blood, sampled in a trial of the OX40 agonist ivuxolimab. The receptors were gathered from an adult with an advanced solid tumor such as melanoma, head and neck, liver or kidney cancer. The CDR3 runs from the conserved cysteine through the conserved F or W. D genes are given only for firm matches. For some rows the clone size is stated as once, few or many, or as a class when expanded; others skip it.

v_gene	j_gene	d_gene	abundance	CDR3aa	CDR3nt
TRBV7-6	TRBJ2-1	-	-	CASSLSLSPLNEQFF	TGTGCCAGCAGCTTATCCCTGAGTCCGCTCAATGAGCAGTTCTTC
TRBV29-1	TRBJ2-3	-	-	CSVDGGSTDTQYF	TGCAGCGTTGATGGGGGCTCCACAGATACGCAGTATTTT
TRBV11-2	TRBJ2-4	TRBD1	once	CASSSGQGAKNIQYF	TGTGCCAGCAGCTCGGGACAGGGGGCCAAAAACATTCAGTACTTC
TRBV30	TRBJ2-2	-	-	CAWRVLYTGELFF	TGTGCCTGGAGGGTCCTCTACACCGGGGAGCTGTTTTTT
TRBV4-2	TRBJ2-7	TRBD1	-	CASSQDRGQGTHEQYF	TGTGCCAGCAGCCAAGATAGGGGACAGGGGACCCACGAGCAGTACTTC
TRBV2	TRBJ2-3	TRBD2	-	CARELRGNGTDTQYF	TGTGCCAGGGAATTGCGGGGGAACGGGACAGATACGCAGTATTTT
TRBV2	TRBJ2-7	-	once	CASMGGQLYEQYF	TGTGCCAGCATGGGAGGACAGTTGTACGAGCAGTACTTC
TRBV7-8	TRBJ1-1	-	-	CASTDSELNTEAFF	TGTGCCAGCACCGACAGTGAACTGAACACTGAAGCTTTCTTT
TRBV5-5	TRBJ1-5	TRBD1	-	CASSLEWTGRFNQPQHF	TGTGCCAGCAGCCTTGAATGGACAGGCAGATTCAATCAGCCCCAGCATTTT
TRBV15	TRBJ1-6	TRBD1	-	CATSREPDREVDSPLHF	TGTGCCACCAGCAGAGAGCCGGACAGGGAAGTGGATTCACCCCTCCACTTT
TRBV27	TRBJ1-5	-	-	CASSFGQNQPQHF	TGTGCCAGCAGTTTTGGGCAGAATCAGCCCCAGCATTTT
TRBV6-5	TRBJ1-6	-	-	CASSYSTDYNSPLHF	TGTGCCAGCAGTTACTCGACAGACTATAATTCACCCCTCCACTTT
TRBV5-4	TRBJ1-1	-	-	CASTEWGSPNDPEAFF	TGTGCCAGCACCGAATGGGGCAGCCCAAACGACCCTGAAGCTTTCTTT
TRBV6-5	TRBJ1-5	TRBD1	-	CASSDGTGGEPQHF	TGTGCCAGCAGTGACGGGACAGGGGGAGAGCCCCAGCATTTT
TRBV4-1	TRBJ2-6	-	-	CASSQETWGLSSGANVLTF	TGCGCCAGCAGCCAAGAAACTTGGGGTCTAAGCTCTGGGGCCAACGTCCTGACTTTC
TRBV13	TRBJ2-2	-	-	CASSPTEGGGNTGELFF	TGTGCCAGCAGCCCCACAGAGGGAGGAGGGAACACCGGGGAGCTGTTTTTT
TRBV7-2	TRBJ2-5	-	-	CASSSDREETQYF	TGTGCCAGCAGCTCGGACAGAGAAGAGACCCAGTACTTC
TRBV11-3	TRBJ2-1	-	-	CASSPRGGAGEQFF	TGTGCCAGCAGCCCTCGAGGGGGGGCGGGAGAGCAGTTCTTC
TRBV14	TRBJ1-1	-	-	CASSQEYGAGDTEAFF	TGTGCCAGCAGCCAAGAGTACGGGGCAGGGGACACTGAAGCTTTCTTT
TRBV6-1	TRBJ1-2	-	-	CASSERGHAVLGYTF	TGTGCCAGCAGTGAACGGGGTCACGCCGTATTAGGCTACACCTTC
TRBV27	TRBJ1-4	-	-	CASTPGDFNEKLFF	TGTGCCAGCACCCCGGGGGATTTTAATGAAAAACTGTTTTTT
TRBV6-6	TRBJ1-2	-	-	CASSYQDTLYGYTF	TGTGCCAGCAGTTACCAGGACACCCTCTATGGCTACACCTTC
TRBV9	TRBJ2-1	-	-	CASSVGVSGNEQFF	TGTGCCAGCAGCGTAGGGGTCAGCGGGAATGAGCAGTTCTTC
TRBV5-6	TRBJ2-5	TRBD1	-	CASSPARQGISETQYF	TGTGCCAGCAGCCCCGCCCGACAGGGGATCTCCGAGACCCAGTACTTC
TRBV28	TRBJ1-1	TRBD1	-	CASSQTGLDTEAFF	TGTGCCAGCAGTCAGACAGGGTTGGACACTGAAGCTTTCTTT
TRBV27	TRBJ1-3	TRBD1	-	CASSLLAPRGFGNTIYF	TGTGCCAGCAGTTTATTGGCCCCCAGGGGGTTTGGAAACACCATATATTTT
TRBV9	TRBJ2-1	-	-	CASSVESAPPPYNEQFF	TGTGCCAGCAGCGTAGAGTCGGCGCCTCCTCCCTACAATGAGCAGTTCTTC
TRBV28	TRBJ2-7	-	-	CASNRGFHAYEQYF	TGTGCCAGCAATCGGGGGTTTCACGCCTACGAGCAGTACTTC
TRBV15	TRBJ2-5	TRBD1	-	CATSRDWTGQETQYF	TGTGCCACCAGCAGAGATTGGACAGGGCAAGAGACCCAGTACTTC
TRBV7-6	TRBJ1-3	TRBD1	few	CASSSDRVPGNTIYF	TGTGCCAGCAGCAGCGACAGGGTGCCCGGAAACACCATATATTTT
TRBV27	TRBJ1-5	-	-	CASSLYAAKNQPQHF	TGTGCCAGCAGTTTATACGCAGCTAAGAATCAGCCCCAGCATTTT
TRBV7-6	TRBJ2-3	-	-	CASSLGGASTDTQYF	TGTGCCAGCAGCTTGGGGGGGGCTAGCACAGATACGCAGTATTTT
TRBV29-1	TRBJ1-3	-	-	CSVLGEQAGNTIYF	TGCAGCGTTTTAGGGGAACAAGCCGGAAACACCATATATTTT
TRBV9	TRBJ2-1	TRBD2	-	CASSVSRGDEQFF	TGTGCCAGCAGCGTAAGCCGGGGGGATGAGCAGTTCTTC
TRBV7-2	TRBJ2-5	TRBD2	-	CASSLTSGSRETQYF	TGTGCCAGCAGCTTAACTAGCGGGAGTAGAGAGACCCAGTACTTC
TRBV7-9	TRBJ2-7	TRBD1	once	CASSGSPGQDSYEQYF	TGTGCCAGCAGCGGTAGCCCGGGACAGGACTCCTACGAGCAGTACTTC
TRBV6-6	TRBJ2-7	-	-	CASSYGDFEQYF	TGTGCCAGCAGTTACGGGGATTTCGAGCAGTACTTC
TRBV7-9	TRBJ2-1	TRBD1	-	CASSQGQYNEQFF	TGTGCCAGCAGCCAGGGACAGTACAATGAGCAGTTCTTC
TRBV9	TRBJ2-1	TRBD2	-	CASSGGLAHYNEQFF	TGTGCCAGCAGCGGGGGACTAGCGCACTACAATGAGCAGTTCTTC
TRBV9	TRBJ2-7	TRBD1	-	CASSSIRDRGGEQYF	TGTGCCAGCAGCTCCATCCGGGACAGAGGCGGCGAGCAGTACTTC
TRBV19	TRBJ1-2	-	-	CASSRGDGYTF	TGTGCCAGTAGTCGCGGGGATGGCTACACCTTC
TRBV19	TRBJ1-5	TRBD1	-	CASGTGVRWGNQPQHF	TGTGCCAGTGGGACAGGGGTTCGTTGGGGCAATCAGCCCCAGCATTTT
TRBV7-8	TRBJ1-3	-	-	CASSLAPAGSGNTIYF	TGTGCCAGCAGCTTAGCCCCGGCCGGCTCTGGAAACACCATATATTTT
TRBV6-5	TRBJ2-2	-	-	CASSYFGELFF	TGTGCCAGCAGTTATTTCGGGGAGCTGTTTTTT
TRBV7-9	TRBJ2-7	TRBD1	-	CASSSDRGAYEQYF	TGTGCCAGCAGTTCTGACAGGGGGGCCTACGAGCAGTACTTC
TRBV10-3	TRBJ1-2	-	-	CAISEGKGYTF	TGTGCCATCAGTGAGGGGAAGGGCTACACCTTC
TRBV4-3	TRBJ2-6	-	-	CASSQDPPSGANVLTF	TGCGCCAGCAGCCAAGATCCCCCCTCTGGGGCCAACGTCCTGACTTTC
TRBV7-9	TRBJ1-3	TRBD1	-	CASSLGTGGYDSGNTIYF	TGTGCCAGCAGCTTAGGGACAGGGGGCTATGATTCCGGAAACACCATATATTTT
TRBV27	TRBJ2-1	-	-	CASSFLPGEWYNEQFF	TGTGCCAGCAGTTTCTTACCGGGGGAGTGGTACAATGAGCAGTTCTTC